These T cell receptor beta chains were read from a single sample in a study of blood T cell repertoires in COVID-19. The protocol was immunoSEQ multiplex PCR, while the TCRdb copy is restricted to in-frame clones and leaves out a portion. The sample has 120,000 to 150,000 clones, around four fifths seen once. Input material: peripheral blood. These receptor sequences come from a human donor in a cohort sampled during active COVID-19. CDR3s include the opening cysteine and the closing phenylalanine or tryptophan. D genes are given only for firm matches. For some rows the clone size is stated as once, few or many, or as a class when expanded; others skip it.

TRBV12-3/TRBV12-4,.,.,TRBJ1-1,12,TGTGCCAGCAGCCCGGGGTGGGCTGAAGCTTTCTTT,CASSPGWAEAFF
TRBV2,TRBD1,.,TRBJ1-2,14,TGTGCCAGCAGTGATAACAGGGGAAACTATGGCTACACCTTC,CASSDNRGNYGYTF
TRBV4-3,.,.,TRBJ1-2,14,TGCGCCAGCAGCCCCCTAGGAGCCAACTATGGCTACACCTTC,CASSPLGANYGYTF
TRBV4-2,.,.,TRBJ1-2,18,TGTGCCAGCAGCCAAGAATGGAGAGGACAGCTAATAACCTATGGCTACACCTTC,CASSQEWRGQLITYGYTF
TRBV4-2,TRBD1,.,TRBJ1-1,16,TGTGCCAGCAGCCAAGAAGTACAGGGGGCGAGAACTGAAGCTTTCTTT,CASSQEVQGARTEAFF
TRBV19,.,.,TRBJ1-2,15,TGTGCCAGTAGTCTGGCAGTAGACTCTGACTATGGCTACACCTTC,CASSLAVDSDYGYTF
TRBV29-1,TRBD1,.,TRBJ2-1,18,TGCAGCGTTGAGAGGACAGGGGGAACTTTTTCCTACTACAATGAGCAGTTCTTC,CSVERTGGTFSYYNEQFF
TRBV7-9,.,.,TRBJ1-1,16,TGTGCCAGCAGCCCTAGGGGGAGTCGGCTGGACACTGAAGCTTTCTTT,CASSPRGSRLDTEAFF
TRBV28,TRBD1,.,TRBJ1-1,16,TGTGCCAGCAGTTTCCACGCGACAGGGGGGAGCACTGAAGCTTTCTTT,CASSFHATGGSTEAFF
TRBV11-2,TRBD2,.,TRBJ2-7,15,TGTGCCAGCAGCCCACGGACTAGCGGGGCCTTCGAGCAGTACTTC,CASSPRTSGAFEQYF
TRBV28,.,.,TRBJ2-2,15,TGTGCCAGCAGTTTGGGTGGCGGGTACACCGGGGAGCTGTTTTTT,CASSLGGGYTGELFF
TRBV5-1,TRBD2,.,TRBJ2-7,12,TGCGCCAGCACCCCTGGCGGGGGCGAGCAGTACTTC,CASTPGGGEQYF
TRBV6-5,.,.,TRBJ1-4,13,TGTGCCAGCAGGGGCAGCGGGGGAGGAAAACTGTTTTTT,CASRGSGGGKLFF
TRBV14,TRBD1,once,TRBJ1-2,14,TGTGCCAGCAGCCGCGGGACAGGGAACTATGGCTACACCTTC,CASSRGTGNYGYTF
TRBV3-1/TRBV3-2,TRBD1,.,TRBJ1-3,16,TGTGCCAGCAGCCAAGGGACAGGGGTCGGTGGAAACACCATATATTTT,CASSQGTGVGGNTIYF
TRBV11-2,.,.,TRBJ1-2,15,TGTGCCAGCAGCTTAGTGGCGCGATGGGCCTATGGCTACACCTTC,CASSLVARWAYGYTF
TRBV28,.,.,TRBJ1-6,15,TGTGCCAGCAGCCAACAGGGAAGCGGTAATTCACCCCTCCACTTT,CASSQQGSGNSPLHF
TRBV24-1,TRBD1,.,TRBJ2-5,14,TGTGCCACCAGTGAATTGGACAGGGAAGGGACCCAGTACTTC,CATSELDREGTQYF
TRBV5-1,TRBD1,medium-sized,TRBJ2-7,15,TGCGCCAGCAGCGTAGACGGGACAGGGGCCTACGAGCAGTACTTC,CASSVDGTGAYEQYF
TRBV28,.,.,TRBJ1-6,12,TGTGCCAGCACCGATTGGAGTTCACCCCTCCACTTT,CASTDWSSPLHF